These T cell receptor beta chains were read from a single sample in a study of T cell responses to AZD1222 COVID-19 vaccine. Method: immunoSEQ multiplex PCR; TCRdb's copy keeps in-frame clones and lacks some. This sample carries 150,000 to 200,000 clones, 80% to 90% of them seen once, and the ten largest clones take approximately 0.5%. Sequenced here: peripheral blood, sampled on day 0 of AZD1222 vaccination. These receptors were collected from an adult in good health. CDR3s include the opening cysteine and the closing phenylalanine or tryptophan. The D gene is left open where the match is weak. Some rows have no size entry. The others give once, few or many, or a class for an expanded clone.

>.|TRBJ2-7|TRBV5-4|.
CASSLARGSSYEQYF
TGTGCCAGCAGCTTGGCGAGGGGCAGTTCCTACGAGCAGTACTTC
>.|TRBJ2-7|TRBV7-3|.
CASSLIGGDSSYEQYF
TGTGCCAGCAGCTTAATCGGAGGGGACAGCTCCTACGAGCAGTACTTC
>.|TRBJ2-2|TRBV4-1|.
CASSQGTPNTGELFF
TGCGCCAGCAGCCAGGGGACACCGAACACCGGGGAGCTGTTTTTT
>.|TRBJ2-1|TRBV9|.
CASSVDQGQEQFF
TGTGCCAGCAGCGTAGACCAAGGACAAGAGCAGTTCTTC
>once|TRBJ2-1|TRBV3-1/TRBV3-2|.
CASSLSNRENEQFF
TGTGCCAGCAGCCTCTCGAACAGGGAAAATGAGCAGTTCTTC
>.|TRBJ2-1|TRBV3-1/TRBV3-2|TRBD2
CASSQDWREEGNEQFF
TGTGCCAGCAGCCAAGATTGGCGGGAGGAGGGCAATGAGCAGTTCTTC
>once|TRBJ1-5|TRBV5-6|.
CASSWWGSNQPQHF
TGTGCCAGCAGCTGGTGGGGTAGCAATCAGCCCCAGCATTTT
>.|TRBJ2-2|TRBV27|.
CASSSTRGTGGSNTGELFF
TGTGCCAGCAGTTCAACAAGGGGGACCGGGGGGTCGAACACCGGGGAGCTGTTTTTT
>.|TRBJ1-2|TRBV11-2|.
CASSLAGPLYGYTF
TGTGCCAGCAGCTTAGCCGGGCCCCTCTATGGCTACACCTTC
>.|TRBJ2-1|TRBV5-4|.
CASSLAGNNNEQFF
TGTGCCAGCAGCTTGGCGGGGAACAACAATGAGCAGTTCTTC
>.|TRBJ2-3|TRBV27|TRBD2
CASRPGTRPSSQYF
TGTGCCAGCCGTCCAGGGACTAGACCCAGTTCGCAGTATTTT
>.|TRBJ2-7|TRBV5-4|.
CASSPPGRSSYEQYF
TGTGCCAGCAGCCCTCCCGGTCGATCCTCCTACGAGCAGTACTTC
>.|TRBJ2-7|TRBV3-1/TRBV3-2|.
CASSQPGVGAYEQYF
TGTGCCAGCAGCCAACCCGGGGTGGGAGCCTACGAGCAGTACTTC
>.|TRBJ1-2|TRBV5-6|.
CASSGIGTTNYGYTF
TGTGCCAGCAGCGGAATCGGGACAACTAACTATGGCTACACCTTC
>.|TRBJ2-7|TRBV7-8|TRBD2
CASSLAEGTRPYEQYF
TGTGCCAGCAGCTTAGCGGAGGGGACTAGGCCTTACGAGCAGTACTTC
>.|TRBJ1-1|TRBV6-5|.
CASSRQQNTEAFF
TGTGCCAGCAGTCGACAGCAGAACACTGAAGCTTTCTTT
>few|TRBJ2-2|TRBV11-2|.
CASSFGGLNTGELFF
TGTGCCAGCAGCTTCGGGGGGCTGAACACCGGGGAGCTGTTTTTT
>once|TRBJ2-5|TRBV2|TRBD1
CASSGQTGAWETQYF
TGTGCCAGCAGTGGTCAGACAGGGGCCTGGGAGACCCAGTACTTC
>.|TRBJ2-3|TRBV7-3|.
CASSAMGPDTQYF
TGTGCCAGCAGCGCCATGGGCCCAGATACGCAGTATTTT
>.|TRBJ1-1|TRBV7-9|.
CASRRTATMNTEAFF
TGTGCCAGCAGAAGGACAGCCACCATGAACACTGAAGCTTTCTTT
>.|TRBJ2-1|TRBV10-3|TRBD1
CAANRGTDNEQFF
TGTGCTGCGAACAGGGGTACCGACAATGAGCAGTTCTTC
>.|TRBJ1-3|TRBV5-6|.
CASSLASGNTIYF
TGTGCCAGCAGCTTGGCCTCGGGAAACACCATATATTTT
>.|TRBJ1-1|TRBV6-5|.
CASRYRFREAFF
TGTGCCAGCAGATACAGGTTCAGGGAAGCTTTCTTT
>.|TRBJ2-2|TRBV2|.
CASSEEGGTGELFF
TGTGCCAGCAGTGAAGAAGGGGGCACCGGGGAGCTGTTTTTT
>.|TRBJ1-1|TRBV9|.
CASSVADGAVEAFF
TGTGCCAGCAGCGTAGCTGATGGGGCGGTTGAAGCTTTCTTT
>.|TRBJ2-1|TRBV6-5|.
CASRTDRSFYNEQFF
TGTGCCAGCAGAACCGACCGGTCCTTCTACAATGAGCAGTTCTTC
>.|TRBJ2-1|TRBV4-3|.
CASSRGKGPYNEQFF
TGCGCCAGCAGCCGAGGGAAAGGACCCTACAATGAGCAGTTCTTC
>.|TRBJ2-5|TRBV6-6|TRBD2
CASILAGGRETQYF
TGTGCCAGCATACTAGCGGGGGGGCGAGAGACCCAGTACTTC
>.|TRBJ1-1|TRBV9|.
CASSVGERHRNTEAFF
TGTGCCAGCAGCGTAGGGGAAAGGCACCGAAACACTGAAGCTTTCTTT
>.|TRBJ1-3|TRBV6-2/TRBV6-3|.
CASSYSTFSGNTIYF
TGTGCCAGCAGTTACAGTACCTTCTCTGGAAACACCATATATTTT
>.|TRBJ2-1|TRBV11-2|TRBD2
CASSVRGLAGGNEQFF
TGTGCCAGCAGCGTCCGAGGTCTAGCGGGGGGAAATGAGCAGTTCTTC
>.|TRBJ1-5|TRBV25-1|.
CASSRVGTNQPQHF
TGTGCCAGCAGTAGGGTAGGGACGAATCAGCCCCAGCATTTT
>few|TRBJ2-7|TRBV6-5|TRBD1
CASRGTGGVNEQYF
TGTGCCAGCAGGGGGACAGGGGGCGTAAACGAGCAGTACTTC
>.|TRBJ1-1|TRBV5-4|TRBD1
CASSFGGRGQGTEAFF
TGTGCCAGCAGCTTTGGGGGGAGGGGGCAAGGGACTGAAGCTTTCTTT
>.|TRBJ2-1|TRBV23-1|.
CASNLTYYNEQFF
TGCGCCAGCAACCTGACTTACTACAATGAGCAGTTCTTC
>.|TRBJ1-5|TRBV19|TRBD1
CASSQQGVDQPQHF
TGTGCCAGTAGCCAACAGGGGGTTGATCAGCCCCAGCATTTT
>.|TRBJ2-7|TRBV7-6|TRBD1
CASSPNDRDEQYF
TGTGCCAGCAGCCCAAACGACAGGGACGAGCAGTACTTC
>.|TRBJ2-7|TRBV14|TRBD1
CASSQRGQGDEQYF
TGTGCCAGCAGCCAACGGGGACAGGGGGACGAGCAGTACTTC
>.|TRBJ2-1|TRBV24-1|TRBD2
CATSDFSLAGSSYNEQFF
TGTGCCACCAGTGATTTTAGCCTAGCGGGGAGCTCCTACAATGAGCAGTTCTTC
>.|TRBJ1-2|TRBV6-6|.
CASSRGEGVGYTF
TGTGCCAGCAGTCGAGGGGAGGGGGTTGGCTACACCTTC
>.|TRBJ1-2|TRBV14|TRBD1
CASSQDRGLVYGYTF
TGTGCCAGCAGCCAAGACAGGGGGCTGGTCTATGGCTACACCTTC
>.|TRBJ2-5|TRBV6-1|.
CASSEANRFQETQYF
TGTGCCAGCAGTGAAGCGAACCGTTTCCAAGAGACCCAGTACTTC
>.|TRBJ2-1|TRBV19|.
CASTPELSGYNEQFF
TGTGCCAGTACCCCGGAGCTGTCTGGGTACAATGAGCAGTTCTTC
>.|TRBJ2-6|TRBV7-9|.
CASSYPGPGSGANVLTF
TGTGCCAGCAGTTATCCGGGACCAGGCTCTGGGGCCAACGTCCTGACTTTC
>.|TRBJ1-6|TRBV27|.
CASGGINSPLHF
TGTGCCAGCGGGGGAATTAATTCACCCCTCCACTTT
>.|TRBJ1-6|TRBV5-4|.
CASRLANSPLHF
TGTGCCAGCAGGTTGGCCAATTCACCCCTCCACTTT
>.|TRBJ1-2|TRBV4-1|TRBD1
CASSQPWDRTTYGYTF
TGCGCCAGCAGCCAACCTTGGGACAGGACTACCTATGGCTACACCTTC
>.|TRBJ1-4|TRBV27|.
CASSLKGGNEKLFF
TGTGCCAGCAGTTTAAAGGGGGGAAATGAAAAACTGTTTTTT